This T cell receptor beta chain was recorded in a study of identifying expanded T cells in peripheral blood. Regarding the study as a whole: Over two and four weeks, about 15 and 19 clones changed, versus around 1.3 between replicates.

Healthy donors had no documented immune events, such as infections, while sampled. TCRdb keeps only in-frame clones here, not all; method: immunoSEQ multiplex PCR. This sample has tens of thousands of clones, with 88% found just once. The CDR3 totals 11 residues. V was trimmed by 6 bases and J by 3 bases, leaving 6 bases between them. Germline CDR1 is MNHNY and CDR2 is SVGAGI (reference sequence). With regard to this clone: No antigen is known for it.

This TCR was recovered from a person between 18 and 75 years old in good health. Sample: blood. The chain links TRBV6-6 to TRBJ2-7; D not certain. This CDR3 reads CASRLNYEQYF. The CDR3 DNA is TGTGCCAGCAGACTAAACTACGAGCAGTACTTC.